The TCR beta chain under discussion was sequenced for a study of technical replicates of blood from several donors. V trimming: 4 bases; J trimming: 5 bases; junction bases outside the gene matches: 8. CDR3 length: 14 amino acids. CDR1 SGHRS and CDR2 YFSETQ come from the germline V gene. Sequencing was performed with immunoSEQ multiplex PCR; in TCRdb, only in-frame clones are kept and a portion is missing. The sample yields 81,000 or so clones, around 96% seen once. This TCR came from a human donor in good health. Sample: T cells isolated from PBMCs. The gene calls are TRBV5-1 and TRBJ1-1, with 7 bases that match TRBD1. CDR3 DNA sequence: TGCGCCAGCAGCATAGTTACAGGGGAAACTGAAGCTTTCTTT. It yields the protein CASSIVTGETEAFF.